A single sample gave rise to the 4 T cell receptor beta chains below, sequenced in a study of post-analysis software for immune sequencing data. For these receptors, no antigen is known. Overall study results and limits: With TRBV5-6, TRBV5-1 and TRBV20-1 included, 5 or 6 TRBV segments were more frequent in patients than in controls.

Included in the TCR beta cDNA libraries were unique molecular identifiers. TCRdb analysed the PCR reads with MiXCR anew, one entry per CDR3 protein. The sample contains 150,000 to 200,000 distinct CDR3 sequences, approximately 30% of which appear only once. Sequences were obtained from blood. These receptors originate from a girl aged 10-17 years with multiple sclerosis.

This clonotype was observed once. The junction departs from germline at one end; a sequencing error may be responsible. This rearrangement joins TRBV30 to TRBJ2-1, with 7 bases fitting TRBD2. The CDR3 sequence is 12 residues long. CDR1 GTSNPN and CDR2 SVGIG come from the germline V gene (reference sequence). CDR3 in DNA: TGTGCCTGGCGGGAGGAATACAATGAGCAGGTCTTC. Amino acid sequence: CAWREEYNEQVF.

This clonotype occurred many times. V usage is TRBV25-1 and J usage is TRBJ2-7; D not resolved. CDR1 is MGHDK and CDR2 is SYGVNS in the germline V gene. With 2 bases removed from V and 2 bases from J, the gap between germline ends came to 13 bases. The CDR3 runs to 15 residues. The CDR3 nucleotides are TGTGCCAGCAGTGAAACCGACCTCCGTCCCTACGAGCAGTACTTC. It translates to CASSETDLRPYEQYF.

On this clonotype itself: This sequence may be a read error, since a much larger clone differs from it by one base. The V and J genes are TRBV10-3 and TRBJ1-2; D may be TRBD1 (6 bases). The germline CDR1 and CDR2 sequences are ENHRY and SYGVKD. The CDR3 totals 12 residues. The V and J ends lost 8 bases and 8 bases respectively, with 15 bases between them. CDR3 sequence: CAIGPGDRGYTF. The CDR3 nucleotides read TGTGCCATCGGCCCAGGGGATAGGGGCTACACCTTC.

This clonotype occurred many times. This rearrangement joins TRBV20-1 to TRBJ2-3, with unresolved D. The CDR3 runs to 11 residues. V lost 3 bases, J lost 6 bases, and 7 bases lay in between. Per the germline V gene, CDR1 is DFQATT and CDR2 is SNEGSKA (reference sequence). CDR3 nucleotide sequence: TGCAGTGCTAGTAAGGAGGATACGCAGTATTTT. Protein sequence: CSASKEDTQYF.